One sample yielded the 22 T cell receptor beta chains listed below, sequenced in a study of cytomegalovirus exposure and HLA in healthy donors. The PCR ran on 60 Vbeta and 13 Jbeta primers. Only in-frame clones appear in the TCRdb table, and some are missing; sequencing was by immunoSEQ multiplex PCR. The sample lists just under 80,000 clones; around 78% were seen once. Sequenced material: PBMCs. The source is a man in his forties in good health and CMV-seronegative.

There are many counts of this clone. The chain links TRBV13 to TRBJ1-3, with D possibly TRBD1 on 6 matching bases. With 8 bases removed from V and 1 base from J, the gap between germline ends came to 9 bases. From germline, CDR1 is PRHDT and CDR2 FYEKMQ (reference sequence). This CDR3 spans 13 amino acids. The CDR3 loop is CASLRGSGNTIYF. The CDR3 nucleotides read TGTGCCAGCTTAAGGGGGTCTGGAAACACCATATATTTT. The full variable domain, its missing parts supplied by reference TRBV13 and TRBJ1-3, is AAGVIQSPRHLIKEKRETATLKCYPIPRHDTVYWYQQGPGQDPQFLISFYEKMQSDKGSIPDRFSAQQFSDYHSELNMSSLELGDSALYFCASLRGSGNTIYFGEGSWLTVV.

The V call is TRBV6-6, the J call TRBJ2-1, with D perhaps matching TRBD2 (6 bases). With 3 bases removed from V and 9 bases from J, the gap between germline ends came to 21 bases. Germline CDR1 and CDR2: MNHNY and SVGAGI (reference sequence). The CDR3 has 16 amino acids. The CDR3 reads CASSYLGRESVSEQFF. The CDR3 nucleotides are TGTGCCAGCAGTTATCTGGGTCGGGAGTCGGTAAGTGAGCAGTTCTTC.

The chain carries TRBV5-1 and TRBJ2-3; 9 nucleotides line up with TRBD2. Germline V gene lookup returns CDR1 SGHRS and CDR2 YFSETQ. The CDR3 runs 16 residues. V dropped 0 bases and J dropped 4; count of bases not matched to a gene: 6. CDR3 in DNA: TGCGCCAGCAGCTTGGGCGGGAGGGGTCGGGCAGATACGCAGTATTTT. It specifies CASSLGGRGRADTQYF.

The genes are TRBV15 and TRBJ1-2; no reliable D call. CDR3 length: 13 amino acids. Germline-derived CDR1 and CDR2 are LNHNV and YYDKDF (reference sequence). V lost 4 bases and J 4 bases, leaving 10 bases between the germline ends. Here the CDR3 DNA reads TGTGCCACCAGCAATGAACGCGCCTATGGCTACACCTTC. Translated, it gives CATSNERAYGYTF.

The V call is TRBV6-5, the J call TRBJ2-1; 14 bases fit TRBD2. Trimming removed 7 bases from V and 15 bases from J; junction bases left unmatched: 5. Germline V gene data show CDR1 as MNHEY and CDR2 as SVGAGI. CDR3 length: 12 residues. CDR3 region: CASKGLAGEGFF. The CDR3 nucleotides are TGTGCCAGCAAGGGACTAGCGGGAGAGGGGTTCTTC.

This CDR3 reads CSVSRLAGPGDTQYF. CDR3 nucleotides: TGCAGCGTTTCTCGGTTGGCAGGCCCCGGAGATACGCAGTATTTT. The chain has TRBV29-1 and TRBJ2-3, with D unresolved. CDR1 is SQVTM, CDR2 ANQGSEA, per germline. The CDR3 is made up of 15 amino acids. V dropped 5 bases and J dropped 5 bases, with 20 bases sitting between them.

CDR3 region: CASSLHPGTGAAETYEQYF. DNA for the CDR3: TGCGCCAGCAGCCTTCACCCCGGGACAGGGGCCGCCGAAACCTACGAGCAGTACTTC. The gene calls are TRBV4-1 and TRBJ2-7; TRBD1 agrees at 10 bases. CDR3 size: 19 residues. With V trimmed by 4 bases and J by 2 bases, 17 bases remained unmatched. CDR1 and CDR2 from the germline V gene are MGHRA and YSYEKL.

The CDR3 region has the DNA TGTGCCAGCAGTTTATTTACCAGTATCGTGGGCAATCAGCCCCAGCATTTT. It yields the protein CASSLFTSIVGNQPQHF. The rearrangement uses TRBV28 and TRBJ1-5; D remains ambiguous. The length of the CDR3 is 17 residues. V was cut by 1 base and J by 2 bases, with 15 bases left in between. Germline CDR1 MDHEN, CDR2 SYDVKM.

The V and J genes are TRBV28 and TRBJ2-1, with a tentative D call TRBD1 (6 bases). The V end was cut by 5 bases, the J end by 7 bases, with 21 bases between. The CDR3 is 16 residues long. Germline V gene data show CDR1 as MDHEN and CDR2 as SYDVKM. The CDR3 DNA reads TGTGCCAGCAGTACTGGACGCAAAGTTAGGGGGAATGAGCAGTTCTTC. This translates into CASSTGRKVRGNEQFF.

V and J are TRBV29-1 and TRBJ2-1, with D uncertain. The length of the CDR3 is 16 residues. Deletions cut 0 bases from V and 0 bases from J, with 12 bases between. From germline, CDR1 is SQVTM and CDR2 ANQGSEA. The CDR3 here is CSVEDLSSSSYNEQFF. CDR3 DNA: TGCAGCGTTGAAGATCTTTCTTCTAGCTCCTACAATGAGCAGTTCTTC.

This clone was counted a few times. V and J are TRBV18 and TRBJ2-1, with 8 bases matching TRBD2. Germline assignment: CDR1 KGHSH and CDR2 LQKENI. CDR3 length: 15 amino acids. The V gene end was trimmed by 3 bases and the J gene end by 5 bases; junction bases not matched to a gene: 6. Here the CDR3 DNA reads TGTGCCAGCTCACCGTTAGCGGGGTCCGACAATGAGCAGTTCTTC. This codes for CASSPLAGSDNEQFF. Filled out from reference TRBV18 and TRBJ2-1, the complete variable domain reads NAGVMQNPRHLVRRRGQEARLRCSPMKGHSHVYWYRQLPEEGLKFMVYLQKENIIDESGMPKERFSAEFPKEGPSILRIQQVVRGDSAAYFCASSPLAGSDNEQFFGPGTRLTVL.

The V call is TRBV28, the J call TRBJ2-5; D unclear. The J call may be in error: the DNA end matches TRBJ2-7 better. Germline CDR1 and CDR2: MDHEN and SYDVKM. This CDR3 has 11 amino acids. CDR3 DNA: TGTGCCAGCAGTCTAAACTACGAGCAGTACTTC. This translates into CASSLNYEQYF.

The CDR3 nucleotides read TGTGCCAGCAGCTTAGGGGGACTAGCTACCTACGAGCAGTACTTC. This codes for CASSLGGLATYEQYF. The J gene is TRBJ2-7, the V gene TRBV7-9; 9 nucleotides align to TRBD2. The CDR3 loop spans 15 amino acids. Germline CDR1 and CDR2: SEHNR and FQNEAQ (reference sequence). The V gene end was trimmed by 1 base and the J gene end by 2 bases; junction bases not matched to a gene: 3. The variable domain in full, completed from reference TRBV7-9 and TRBJ2-7, reads DTGVSQNPRHKITKRGQNVTFRCDPISEHNRLYWYRQTLGQGPEFLTYFQNEAQLEKSRLLSDRFSAERPKGSFSTLEIQRTEQGDSAMYLCASSLGGLATYEQYFGPGTRLTVT.

The CDR3 DNA sequence: TGTGCCAGCAGAAAGACTAGCGGGCCTCCCTACGAGCAGTACTTC. Its protein product is CASRKTSGPPYEQYF. The chain combines TRBV28 with TRBJ2-7; TRBD2 matches at 10 bases. CDR1 and CDR2 (germline): MDHEN, SYDVKM. With V trimmed by 6 bases and J by 2 bases, 7 bases remained unmatched. This CDR3 has 15 amino acids.

The rearrangement uses TRBV7-2 and TRBJ2-1; 12 bases align to TRBD1. V was pared by 2 bases and J by 7 bases, with 6 bases of the junction left unmatched. This CDR3 region has 16 residues. From germline, CDR1 is SGHTA and CDR2 FQGNSA. Here the CDR3 reads CASSLTGTGGFNEQFF. CDR3 in DNA: TGTGCCAGCAGCTTAACGGGGACAGGGGGCTTTAATGAGCAGTTCTTC. The entire variable domain, with the rest obtained from reference TRBV7-2 and TRBJ2-1, is as follows: GAGVSQSPSNKVTEKGKDVELRCDPISGHTALYWYRQSLGQGLEFLIYFQGNSAPDKSGLPSDRFSAERTGGSVSTLTIQRTQQEDSAVYLCASSLTGTGGFNEQFFGPGTRLTVL.

The chain uses TRBV21-1 and TRBJ1-3. TRBV21-1 is reported as a pseudogene. This CDR3 region has 16 residues. The CDR3, as DNA: TGTGCCAGCAGCAAAGAGGGTCCAGGGAGGAGAAACACCATATATTTT. This sequence encodes CASSKEGPGRRNTIYF.

The V gene is TRBV4-3, the J gene TRBJ2-1; 9 bases match TRBD1. With 3 bases clipped from V and 2 bases from J, the junction kept 2 bases outside the gene matches. The CDR3 loop spans 15 amino acids. Looked up from germline, CDR1 is LGHNA and CDR2 is YSLEER. This CDR3 reads CASSHGTGTYNEQFF. CDR3 coding DNA: TGCGCCAGCAGCCACGGGACAGGGACCTACAATGAGCAGTTCTTC.

The V gene is TRBV27, the J gene TRBJ2-7; 11 positions match TRBD2. With V trimmed by 6 bases and J by 4 bases, 8 bases remained unmatched. This CDR3 comprises 15 residues. Germline V CDR1 and CDR2: MNHEY, SMNVEV (reference sequence). The CDR3, as DNA: TGTGCCAGCAGACTAGCGGGAGCAATTCAATACGAGCAGTACTTC. Amino acids: CASRLAGAIQYEQYF.

This clone was recorded once. This sequence joins TRBV6-4 and TRBJ1-1, with D possibly being TRBD1 (6 bases). V lost 7 bases and J 1 base, leaving 25 bases between the germline ends. From germline, CDR1 is MRHNA and CDR2 SNTAGT. This CDR3 is built from 18 residues. The CDR3 loop reads CASNQTGPMGQTNTEAFF. CDR3 nucleotides: TGTGCCAGCAACCAAACAGGGCCAATGGGACAAACGAACACTGAAGCTTTCTTT.

In its sample, this clone is medium-sized (0.01 to 0.1%). The V gene is TRBV4-1, the J gene TRBJ2-7; D is ambiguous. V was trimmed by 4 bases and J by 3 bases, leaving 10 bases between them. CDR3 size: 13 residues. Germline V gene lookup returns CDR1 MGHRA and CDR2 YSYEKL. The CDR3 loop is CASSPQTGYEQYF. DNA of the CDR3: TGCGCCAGCAGCCCCCAAACGGGCTACGAGCAGTACTTC.

The genes are TRBV6-5 and TRBJ1-1, with TRBD1 matching over 9 bases. CDR1 and CDR2 (germline): MNHEY, SVGAGI. The CDR3 is made up of 14 amino acids. The ends lost 6 bases at V and 4 bases at J; junction bases unmatched: 6. The CDR3 nucleotides are TGTGCCAGCAGCCGAGCGACAGGGGGCACTGAAGCTTTCTTT. It codes for CASSRATGGTEAFF.

The J gene is TRBJ2-6, the V gene TRBV27, with 9 bases matching TRBD2. The CDR3 runs to 18 residues. The V segment lost 2 bases and the J segment 1 base; nucleotides outside the gene matches: 6. Germline V gene data show CDR1 as MNHEY and CDR2 as SMNVEV (reference sequence). CDR3 in amino acids: CASSLLAGPGSGANVLTF. The CDR3 bases are TGTGCCAGCAGTTTACTAGCGGGACCGGGGTCTGGGGCCAACGTCCTGACTTTC. Using reference TRBV27 and TRBJ2-6 for the parts outside the CDR3, the full variable domain is EAQVTQNPRYLITVTGKKLTVTCSQNMNHEYMSWYRQDPGLGLRQIYYSMNVEVTDKGDVPEGYKVSRKEKRNFPLILESPSPNQTSLYFCASSLLAGPGSGANVLTFGAGSRLTVL.